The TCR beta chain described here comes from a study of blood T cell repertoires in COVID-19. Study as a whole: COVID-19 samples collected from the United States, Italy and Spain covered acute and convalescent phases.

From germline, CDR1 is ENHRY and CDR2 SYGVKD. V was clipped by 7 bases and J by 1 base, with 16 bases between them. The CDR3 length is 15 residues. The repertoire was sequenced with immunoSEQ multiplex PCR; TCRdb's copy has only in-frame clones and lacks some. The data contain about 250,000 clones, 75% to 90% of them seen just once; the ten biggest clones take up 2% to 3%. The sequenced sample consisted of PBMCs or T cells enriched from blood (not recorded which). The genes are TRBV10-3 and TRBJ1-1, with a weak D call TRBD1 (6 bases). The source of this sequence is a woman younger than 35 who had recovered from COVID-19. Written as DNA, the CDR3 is TGTGCCATCACCGAACAGGGATATGGGAACACTGAAGCTTTCTTT. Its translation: CAITEQGYGNTEAFF.